Below, one TCR beta chain is given with its context. These data belong to a study of T cells after somatic rescue of genetic block. The CDR3 covers 12 residues. V shed 8 bases and J shed 10 bases, with 15 bases lying between them. The germline CDR1 and CDR2 sequences are MGHDK and SYGVNS. Sequencing was performed with immunoSEQ multiplex PCR; in TCRdb, only in-frame clones are kept and a portion is missing. Of more than 70,000 clones listed, over 80% are singletons. The sample taken for sequencing was peripheral blood mononuclear cells (PBMCs). The source is a woman aged 18-29 years. This chain joins TRBV25-1 and TRBJ2-1; tentatively, D is TRBD1 or TRBD2 (5 bases each). In DNA, the CDR3 is TGTGCCAGCCGCGGCCCCCGGGGCGAGCAGTTCTTC. It encodes CASRGPRGEQFF.